Listed below are T cell receptor beta chains from one sample, sequenced in a study of blood T cells in healthy people across ages. TCRdb independently ran MiXCR on the 5' RACE reads; one entry per CDR3 protein. The data contain 850,000 to 1,000,000 distinct CDR3 sequences, roughly 48% of them singletons. Sequenced sample: blood. The receptors were gathered from a man aged 25 to 40 in good health. The CDR3 runs from the conserved cysteine through the conserved F or W. The D gene is left open where the match is weak. Only some rows state a clone size, as once, few, many or a class for expanded clones.

>.|few|TRBV4-2|TRBJ1-5
CASSQQMGGTQPQHF
TGTGCCAGCAGCCAACAAATGGGGGGGACGCAGCCCCAGCATTTT
>.|.|TRBV6-2/TRBV6-3|TRBJ1-2
CASSYPAGRNYGFTF
TGTGCCAGCAGTTACCCGGCAGGACGAAACTATGGCTTCACCTTC
>.|.|TRBV29-1|TRBJ2-2
CSVSSRGSVTGELFF
TGCAGCGTTTCCTCCCGGGGATCGGTTACCGGGGAGCTGTTTTTT
>.|few|TRBV7-2|TRBJ1-4
CASSLERRRNEKLFF
TGTGCCAGCAGCTTAGAACGGCGGCGCAATGAAAAACTGTTTTTT
>TRBD1|many|TRBV12-3/TRBV12-4|TRBJ2-7
CASRSDRGLSYEQYF
TGTGCCAGCAGGTCCGACAGGGGGCTTTCCTACGAGCAGTACTTC
>TRBD2|.|TRBV27|TRBJ2-3
CASSQRLAGFSDTQYF
TGTGCCAGCAGTCAGAGACTAGCGGGTTTCTCAGATACGCAGTATTTT
>.|.|TRBV12-3/TRBV12-4|TRBJ1-2
CASSLLGLYGYTF
TGTGCCAGCAGTTTGTTAGGGCTCTATGGCTACACCTTC
>TRBD1|.|TRBV29-1|TRBJ2-3
CSVEGRRQGANTDTQYF
TGCAGCGTTGAAGGCCGCAGACAGGGAGCAAACACAGATACGCAGTATTTT
>.|few|TRBV20-1|TRBJ2-7
CSANSAYEQYF
TGCAGTGCTAACTCAGCCTACGAGCAGTACTTC
>.|.|TRBV25-1|TRBJ2-5
CASSARQAAYNEQYF
TGTGCCAGCAGTGCGAGACAGGCGGCCTACAATGAGCAGTACTTC
>.|.|TRBV7-2|TRBJ2-7
CASSLGAGNSYEQYF
TGTGCCAGCAGCTTAGGGGCCGGTAACTCCTACGAGCAGTACTTC
>.|.|TRBV4-2|TRBJ2-7
CASSQEQLRYEQYF
TGTGCCAGCAGCCAAGAACAGCTCCGTTACGAGCAGTACTTC
>TRBD2|.|TRBV19|TRBJ2-1
CASRDGALAGGEYEQFF
TGTGCCAGTAGAGATGGAGCACTAGCGGGGGGGGAGTATGAGCAGTTCTTC
>.|.|TRBV29-1|TRBJ2-2
CSVSMNTGELFF
TGCAGCGTGTCAATGAACACCGGGGAGCTGTTTTTT
>.|few|TRBV20-1|TRBJ2-1
CSARVSFGGSTYNEQFF
TGCAGTGCTAGAGTGTCCTTCGGCGGATCAACCTACAATGAGCAGTTCTTC
>TRBD2|.|TRBV5-1|TRBJ2-3
CASSAGLAGAYGDTQYF
TGCGCCAGCAGCGCGGGACTAGCGGGGGCCTACGGAGATACGCAGTATTTT
>.|.|TRBV4-3|TRBJ2-7
CASSRAGADSSYEQYF
TGCGCCAGCAGCCGGGCCGGGGCTGATAGCTCCTACGAGCAGTACTTC
>.|.|TRBV27|TRBJ1-6
CASSLYRQGRSPLHF
TGTGCCAGCAGTTTATATCGGCAGGGAAGGTCACCCCTCCACTTT
>.|.|TRBV9|TRBJ2-1
CASSAVTQGSGEQFF
TGTGCCAGCAGCGCAGTTACTCAGGGGTCTGGTGAGCAGTTCTTC
>.|few|TRBV10-3|TRBJ2-3
CAISEGVSGPTDTQYF
TGTGCCATCAGTGAAGGAGTTAGCGGCCCCACAGATACGCAGTATTTT
>.|once|TRBV7-3|TRBJ1-2
CASSQSGASDGYTF
TGTGCCAGCAGCCAGTCAGGGGCTAGTGATGGCTACACCTTC
>.|few|TRBV6-5|TRBJ1-2
CASSIGGRPYTF
TGTGCCAGCAGCATCGGGGGACGCCCCTACACCTTC
>TRBD1|.|TRBV12-3/TRBV12-4|TRBJ1-2
CASSPRQGRHGYTF
TGTGCCAGCAGTCCGCGACAGGGGCGCCATGGCTACACCTTC
>.|.|TRBV25-1|TRBJ2-3
CASSSQTITDTQYF
TGTGCCAGCAGTTCTCAGACCATCACAGATACGCAGTATTTT
>.|few|TRBV28|TRBJ2-7
CASRRPPGSSYEQYF
TGTGCCAGCAGACGACCACCAGGGAGCTCCTACGAGCAGTACTTC
>.|.|TRBV27|TRBJ2-5
CASSLAWRGAVETQYF
TGTGCCAGCAGTTTAGCCTGGAGGGGGGCCGTAGAGACCCAGTACTTC
>.|.|TRBV20-1|TRBJ2-7
CSARWTSVYEQYF
TGCAGTGCTAGGTGGACGAGCGTCTACGAGCAGTACTTC
>.|once|TRBV7-2|TRBJ2-3
CASSLAPFDTQYF
TGTGCCAGCAGCTTAGCTCCTTTTGATACGCAGTATTTT
>.|.|TRBV7-6|TRBJ2-7
CASSLEGSGSYEQYF
TGTGCCAGCAGCTTAGAAGGATCGGGGTCCTACGAGCAGTACTTC
>.|.|TRBV10-3|TRBJ1-2
CAISGGAPGADYGYTF
TGTGCCATCAGTGGGGGTGCACCAGGCGCTGATTATGGCTACACCTTC
>.|few|TRBV25-1|TRBJ1-4
CASRDPGAGLNEKLFF
TGTGCCAGCAGGGACCCGGGGGCAGGTTTGAATGAAAAACTGTTTTTT
>.|once|TRBV28|TRBJ2-7
CASRLRVGTLEQYF
TGTGCCAGCAGGCTACGGGTAGGGACACTCGAGCAGTACTTC
>.|.|TRBV9|TRBJ2-3
CASRPHYATDTQYF
TGTGCCAGCAGACCTCACTACGCCACAGATACGCAGTATTTT
>.|.|TRBV12-3/TRBV12-4|TRBJ2-3
CASHPGGTDTQYF
TGTGCCAGCCACCCAGGGGGCACAGATACGCAGTATTTT
>TRBD1|.|TRBV28|TRBJ1-5
CASTPQGARQPQHF
TGTGCCAGCACGCCACAGGGGGCCCGTCAGCCCCAGCATTTT
>.|few|TRBV15|TRBJ1-6
CATSREGRGSPLHF
TGTGCCACCAGCAGAGAAGGCAGGGGCTCACCCCTCCACTTT
>TRBD1|.|TRBV7-8|TRBJ2-7
CASSLSQGADEQYF
TGTGCCAGCAGCTTAAGTCAGGGGGCAGACGAGCAGTACTTC
>.|.|TRBV6-1|TRBJ2-7
CASSEMGLAHEQYF
TGTGCCAGCAGTGAAATGGGTCTAGCCCACGAGCAGTACTTC
>.|.|TRBV5-5|TRBJ2-7
CASSLNTGYIEQYF
TGTGCCAGCAGCCTCAATACAGGGTATATCGAGCAGTACTTC
>TRBD1|few|TRBV7-2|TRBJ2-7
CASSLARDSPMYGFYEQYF
TGTGCCAGCAGCTTAGCTAGGGACAGCCCTATGTACGGATTCTACGAGCAGTACTTC
>.|.|TRBV5-1|TRBJ2-7
CASSLGVTRFSYEQYF
TGCGCCAGCAGCTTGGGGGTCACCAGATTCTCCTACGAGCAGTACTTC
>.|.|TRBV20-1|TRBJ1-4
CSARDRGQIIGEKLFF
TGCAGTGCTAGAGATCGCGGACAGATTATCGGTGAAAAACTGTTTTTT
>TRBD2|few|TRBV6-5|TRBJ2-1
CASSLVRTSGAHEQFF
TGTGCCAGCAGCCTCGTCCGGACTAGCGGGGCCCATGAGCAGTTCTTC
>.|few|TRBV7-8|TRBJ2-3
CASSLGRSRTDTQYF
TGTGCCAGCAGCTTGGGCAGGTCCCGCACAGATACGCAGTATTTT
>TRBD1|few|TRBV10-3|TRBJ2-7
CATTSGTGGSQQYF
TGTGCCACGACCTCCGGGACAGGGGGCTCCCAGCAGTACTTC
>.|.|TRBV2|TRBJ2-2
CASGVQGPGGELFF
TGTGCCAGCGGAGTACAGGGTCCGGGCGGGGAGCTGTTTTTT
>TRBD1|few|TRBV4-1|TRBJ1-3
CASSRAGTAGNTIYF
TGCGCCAGCAGCCGGGCCGGGACAGCTGGAAACACCATATATTTT
>.|many|TRBV10-3|TRBJ2-7
CAIRVSYEQYF
TGTGCCATCAGGGTCTCCTACGAGCAGTACTTC
>.|.|TRBV5-1|TRBJ2-5
CASSLGGQAKETQYF
TGCGCCAGCAGCTTGGGGGGCCAAGCAAAAGAGACCCAGTACTTC
>TRBD2|.|TRBV20-1|TRBJ2-1
CSARGTSGSSYNEQFF
TGCAGTGCTAGGGGGACTAGCGGGAGCTCCTACAATGAGCAGTTCTTC